What follows is one T cell receptor (beta chain) and its context. TCRdb used MiXCR to reprocess the 5' RACE reads, holding one entry per CDR3 protein. The table has 200,000 to 250,000 distinct CDR3 sequences, around 15% seen once. This entry is derived from a study of T-cell memory formation after mild COVID-19. CDR1 and CDR2 (germline): MNHEY, SVGAGI. Trimming took off 0 bases at V and 8 bases at J, with 13 bases between the two ends. The CDR3 contains 14 residues. The V and J genes are TRBV6-5 and TRBJ1-2; a possible D gene is TRBD1 (5 bases). Input material: PBMCs or a T cell subset sorted from them (not recorded which). This clonotype originated in a man aged 18 to 29 who had mild COVID-19 (a few samples of this study predate the infection). Cell type and time point are not known. CDR3 sequence (DNA): TGTGCCAGCAGTTACTCGGGGGGAATCAACGGCTACACCTTC. This sequence encodes CASSYSGGINGYTF.